The 4 T cell receptor beta chains given below trace back to one sample, sequenced in a study of human T cells and chemical hapten exposure (dated by TCRdb to 2020 to 2023). Library construction relied on RACE. The sample was run on a NextSeq 500. TCRdb's own reprocessing of the public reads used fastp at Q25 and MiXCR and kept productive beta chains. For every CDR3 protein sequence, its rows merge into one entry that carries the most common genes and DNA. The sample yields 150,000 to 200,000 distinct CDR3 sequences; 25% to 30% were counted once. The ten largest account for around 2.3% of the sample. Taken with the paper, the label for time point translates to: patch test 3, about 24 weeks after DPC sensitization. Taken with the paper, the label for treatment or condition translates to: therapeutic diphenylcyclopropenone sensitization with weekly scalp DPC. The specimen was whole blood, collected in connection with sensitization to the hapten diphenylcyclopropenone (DPC). These receptors were obtained from a woman under 30 with alopecia areata. Some clones in this sample may be carry-over from other donors' samples.

This clonotype was counted between two and nine times. The chain recombines TRBV24-1 with TRBJ2-1; D may be TRBD1 or TRBD2 (6 bases each). CDR1 is KGHDR and CDR2 is SFDVKD in the germline V gene. The CDR3 loop spans 14 amino acids. The V end lost 0 bases, the J end lost 7 bases, and 9 bases lay between the germline ends. The CDR3 is CATSDLWGANEQFF. DNA of the CDR3: TGTGCCACCAGTGATTTGTGGGGGGCTAATGAGCAGTTCTTC.

The chain couples TRBV5-1 to TRBJ2-3; 10 bases map to TRBD1. CDR1 SGHRS and CDR2 YFSETQ come from the germline V gene. This CDR3 region has 14 residues. J gave up 4 bases and V 6 bases, and 5 bases lay outside the gene matches. The CDR3 nucleotides read TGCGCCAGCATGGGACAGGGGTTTCCAGATACGCAGTATTTT. Protein sequence: CASMGQGFPDTQYF.

This clonotype appeared a few times. This chain joins TRBV7-2 and TRBJ1-2, with 7 bases that match TRBD1. V lost 4 bases, J lost 7 bases, and 9 bases stayed unmatched. From germline, CDR1 is SGHTA and CDR2 FQGNSA. The CDR3 sequence is 14 residues long. This CDR3 reads CASSWGGTVAGYTF. CDR3 bases: TGTGCCAGCAGCTGGGGCGGGACAGTAGCTGGCTACACCTTC.

The J gene is TRBJ2-6, the V gene TRBV3-1; perhaps TRBD1 as D (5 bases). From germline, CDR1 is LGHDT and CDR2 YNNKEL (reference sequence). The ends were cut back, 7 bases at V and 1 base at J, with 8 bases in the middle. CDR3 length: 14 residues. This chain's CDR3 is CASTHRSGANVLTF. For the CDR3, the DNA is TGTGCCAGCACCCACAGGTCTGGGGCCAACGTCCTGACTTTC.